The rows below give T cell receptor beta chains drawn from one sample of a study of glioma-infiltrating T cells after dendritic cell vaccination. Assay used: immunoSEQ multiplex PCR; TCRdb lists only in-frame clones, some missing. The table shows 85,000 to 100,000 clones, with approximately 81% occurring only once. Material: blood, obtained after dendritic cell vaccination. Receptors were obtained from a human donor with glioblastoma. Each CDR3 is given with its conserved first and last residue. D genes are given only for firm matches. Expanded clones are given a class, and other clones once, few, many or no size at all.

>-|TRBV5-1|TRBJ1-2|-
CASRSFNDWNYGYTF
TGCGCCAGCAGATCCTTCAACGACTGGAACTATGGCTACACCTTC
>TRBD1|TRBV6-6|TRBJ2-7|-
CASSPDGQAQFLEQYF
TGTGCCAGCAGTCCAGATGGACAGGCGCAATTCCTCGAGCAGTACTTC
>-|TRBV14|TRBJ2-7|-
CASSQDLAYSYEQYF
TGTGCCAGCAGCCAAGATCTAGCGTATTCCTACGAGCAGTACTTC
>TRBD1|TRBV9|TRBJ2-7|-
CASSGTGVNSYEQYF
TGTGCCAGCAGCGGGACAGGGGTAAACTCCTACGAGCAGTACTTC
>TRBD2|TRBV2|TRBJ2-5|-
CASSTLAGVAQETQYF
TGTGCCAGCAGTACACTAGCGGGAGTCGCCCAAGAGACCCAGTACTTC
>TRBD1|TRBV12-5|TRBJ2-1|-
CASGRGQAYNEQFF
TGTGCTAGTGGGAGGGGACAGGCTTACAATGAGCAGTTCTTC
>TRBD1|TRBV5-8|TRBJ1-6|-
CASSLEQGSYNSPLHF
TGTGCCAGCAGCTTGGAACAGGGGTCCTATAATTCACCCCTCCACTTT
>-|TRBV7-3|TRBJ2-1|-
CASSLNGGTPHEQFF
TGTGCCAGCAGCTTAAATGGCGGTACCCCCCATGAGCAGTTCTTC
>-|TRBV7-3|TRBJ2-2|-
CASSLDAGTGELFF
TGTGCCAGCAGCTTAGACGCAGGCACCGGGGAGCTGTTTTTT
>-|TRBV6-5|TRBJ2-7|-
CASSYEGATYEQYF
TGTGCCAGCAGTTACGAGGGAGCCACGTACGAGCAGTACTTC
>-|TRBV7-2|TRBJ1-5|-
CASSLDGQSRQPQHF
TGTGCCAGCAGCTTAGATGGGCAGTCTCGTCAGCCCCAGCATTTT
>TRBD1|TRBV6-4|TRBJ1-1|-
CASRDFDRATEAFF
TGTGCCAGCAGAGACTTCGACAGGGCCACTGAAGCTTTCTTT
>TRBD2|TRBV5-1|TRBJ2-1|-
CASSFRLAGGPTTLNNEQFF
TGCGCCAGCAGCTTCAGGCTAGCGGGAGGGCCCACCACACTTAACAATGAGCAGTTCTTC
>-|TRBV10-3|TRBJ2-1|-
CAIMVGVSYNEQFF
TGTGCCATCATGGTCGGGGTCTCCTACAATGAGCAGTTCTTC
>-|TRBV7-9|TRBJ1-5|-
CASSLDGFHSNQPQHF
TGTGCCAGCAGCTTAGACGGGTTTCATAGCAATCAGCCCCAGCATTTT
>-|TRBV6-5|TRBJ1-2|-
CASIMSTREVYGYTF
TGTGCCAGCATCATGTCGACCAGGGAGGTCTATGGCTACACCTTC
>TRBD1|TRBV29-1|TRBJ2-7|-
CSVGGQGGYEQYF
TGCAGCGTTGGGGGACAGGGGGGGTACGAGCAGTACTTC
>-|TRBV9|TRBJ2-1|-
CASSVDNRNEQFF
TGTGCCAGCAGCGTAGACAACAGGAATGAGCAGTTCTTC
>TRBD1|TRBV28|TRBJ1-1|-
CASRTLGQGVETEAFF
TGTGCCAGCAGGACCCTGGGACAGGGGGTTGAAACTGAAGCTTTCTTT
>-|TRBV9|TRBJ1-3|few
CASSVAGGGSGNTIYF
TGTGCCAGCAGCGTAGCCGGGGGGGGCTCTGGAAACACCATATATTTT
>-|TRBV6-1|TRBJ1-2|-
CASSKDRTNYGYTF
TGTGCCAGCAGTAAAGACAGGACTAACTATGGCTACACCTTC
>-|TRBV2|TRBJ2-7|-
CASKGQSYSYEQYF
TGTGCCAGCAAAGGACAGTCCTACTCCTACGAGCAGTACTTC
>-|TRBV2|TRBJ2-5|once
CASSDPSYETQYF
TGTGCCAGCAGTGATCCCTCTTATGAGACCCAGTACTTC
>TRBD1|TRBV27|TRBJ1-6|few
CASSPDRGSPLHF
TGTGCCAGCAGTCCCGACAGGGGTTCACCCCTCCACTTT
>-|TRBV7-2|TRBJ1-6|-
CASSLVFGGSNSPLHF
TGTGCCAGCAGCTTAGTGTTCGGCGGCTCTAATTCACCCCTCCACTTT